A single T cell receptor beta chain is shown here with its context. Its antigen is undetermined. The source of the sample is a study of T cell responses to AZD1222 COVID-19 vaccine. Repertoires were generated with immunoSEQ multiplex PCR, while TCRdb's copy carries only in-frame clones and drops some. The data contain around 100,000 clones, 88% of them singletons. Study-wide results and limits: Among spike-specific TCRs, nearly half reportedly target unmutated variant regions. Across spike, vaccine-associated CD4 TCRs were found, dominant at 160-218 and 743-854.

This CDR3 is built from 20 residues. Germline values: CDR1 SGHVS, CDR2 FNYEAQ. The V segment lost 2 bases and the J segment 1 base; nucleotides outside the gene matches: 18. J is TRBJ2-3 and V is TRBV7-6, with 7 bases identical to TRBD2. The clonotype comes from an adult in good health. The sequences come from peripheral blood, collected on day 0 of AZD1222 vaccination. CDR3 bases: TGTGCCAGCAGCTTACGGGACTATCGCCGGAAGGGATATCGCACAGATACGCAGTATTTT. Residues: CASSLRDYRRKGYRTDTQYF.